There are a few counts of the clone carrying this T cell receptor (beta chain). Antigen unknown. From the 5' RACE reads, TCRdb called clonotypes with MiXCR, one entry per CDR3 protein. The sample lists 350,000 to 450,000 distinct CDR3 sequences; 26% were seen once. This sample is part of a study of CD8 T cells in ankylosing spondylitis. Findings of the study overall: One TCR beta motif, made up of about 8 highly homologous variants, appeared characteristic of ankylosing spondylitis blood.

The source material was blood, either unsorted or a sorted T cell fraction (not recorded which). This TCR was recovered from a male donor with ankylosing spondylitis.

CDR3 sequence: CAWRGAVATEAFF. The CDR3, as DNA: TGTGCCTGGAGAGGGGCTGTGGCCACTGAAGCTTTCTTT. The rearrangement uses TRBV30 and TRBJ1-1; possible D gene TRBD1, 5 bases. The V end was cut by 3 bases, the J end by 4 bases, with 12 bases between. This CDR3 has 13 amino acids. Germline V gene sequence: CDR1 GTSNPN, CDR2 SVGIG (reference sequence).